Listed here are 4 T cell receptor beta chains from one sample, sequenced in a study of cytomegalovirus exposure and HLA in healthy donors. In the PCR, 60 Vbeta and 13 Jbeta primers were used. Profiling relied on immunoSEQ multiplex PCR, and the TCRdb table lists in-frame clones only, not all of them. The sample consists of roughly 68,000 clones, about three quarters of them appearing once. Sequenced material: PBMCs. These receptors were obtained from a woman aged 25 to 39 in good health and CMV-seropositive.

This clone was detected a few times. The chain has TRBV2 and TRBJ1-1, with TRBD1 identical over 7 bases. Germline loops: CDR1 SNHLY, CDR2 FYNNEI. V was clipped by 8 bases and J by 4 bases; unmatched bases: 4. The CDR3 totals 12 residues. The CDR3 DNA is TGTGCCAGCTTAGACAGGGTCACTGAAGCTTTCTTT. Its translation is CASLDRVTEAFF.

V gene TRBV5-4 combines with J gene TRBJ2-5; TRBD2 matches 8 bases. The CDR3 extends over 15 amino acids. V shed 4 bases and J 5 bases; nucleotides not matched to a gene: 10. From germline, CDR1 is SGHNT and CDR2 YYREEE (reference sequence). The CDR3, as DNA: TGTGCCAGCAGCCGGGGAGCGGGAGTGGTGGAGACCCAGTACTTC. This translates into CASSRGAGVVETQYF.

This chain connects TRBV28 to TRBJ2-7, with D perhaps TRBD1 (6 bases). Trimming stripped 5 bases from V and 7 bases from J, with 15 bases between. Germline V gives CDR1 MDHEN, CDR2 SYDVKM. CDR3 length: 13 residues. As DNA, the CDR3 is TGTGCCAGCAGTCGAGGACAGCGAGGGGAGCAGTACTTC. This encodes CASSRGQRGEQYF.

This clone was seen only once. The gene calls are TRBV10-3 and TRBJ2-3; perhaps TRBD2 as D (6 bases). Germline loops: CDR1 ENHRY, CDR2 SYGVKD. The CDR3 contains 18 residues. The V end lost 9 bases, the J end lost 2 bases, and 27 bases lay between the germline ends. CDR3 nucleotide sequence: TGTGCCATTCGGAGGGTTCTTCCAGAAGGGGATTCCACAGATACGCAGTATTTT. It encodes CAIRRVLPEGDSTDTQYF.